This entry lists 22 T cell receptor beta chains sequenced from one sample in a study of identical twins. One entry per CDR3 protein results from TCRdb running MiXCR on the 5' RACE reads. The sample shows roughly 350,000 distinct CDR3 sequences, 9% of them seen only once. Sequencing input: naive T cells sorted from blood. All receptors derive from a woman aged 50 to 60 in good health.

This clonotype was seen a handful of times. The J gene is TRBJ2-2, the V gene TRBV11-3, with D possibly being TRBD2 (6 bases). Germline values: CDR1 SGHNT, CDR2 YENEEA. This CDR3 spans 14 amino acids. V was pared by 3 bases and J by 10 bases, with 15 bases between. CDR3 loop: CASSLGGKTLELFF. In DNA form, the CDR3 reads TGTGCCAGCAGCTTGGGGGGAAAAACCTTGGAGCTGTTTTTT.

This clonotype was seen more than once but under ten times. The chain has TRBV20-1 and TRBJ2-3; D unresolved. Looked up from germline, CDR1 is DFQATT and CDR2 is SNEGSKA (reference sequence). The V end lost 6 bases, the J end lost 2 bases, and 15 bases lay between the germline ends. The CDR3 has 14 residues. CDR3 DNA sequence: TGCAGTGCGCTAGTCAGCGACCCCACAGATACGCAGTATTTT. Protein sequence: CSALVSDPTDTQYF.

This clonotype was seen only a few times. The CDR3 nucleotides read TGCGCCAGCAGCTCGGGGAGAACTAGCACAGATACGCAGTATTTT. This translates into CASSSGRTSTDTQYF. The gene calls are TRBV5-1 and TRBJ2-3, with D perhaps matching TRBD2 (5 bases). Germline V lookup: CDR1 SGHRS, CDR2 YFSETQ. The V gene lost 3 bases and the J gene lost 0 bases, with 11 bases spanning the gap. This CDR3 has 15 residues.

The chain carries TRBV3-1 and TRBJ2-1, with 7 bases aligning to TRBD2. With 3 bases clipped from V and 4 bases from J, the junction kept 12 bases outside the gene matches. The CDR3 loop spans 17 amino acids. CDR1 is LGHDT, CDR2 YNNKEL, per germline (reference sequence). The CDR3 spells CASSHAKAGGSYNEQFF. The CDR3 DNA reads TGTGCCAGCAGCCACGCTAAAGCCGGCGGGAGTTACAATGAGCAGTTCTTC.

The chain is built from TRBV15 and TRBJ2-3, with 7 bases that match TRBD1. J gave up 6 bases and V 4 bases, and 1 base lay outside the gene matches. The CDR3 is 12 amino acids. Germline V gene sequence: CDR1 LNHNV, CDR2 YYDKDF (reference sequence). The CDR3 is CATSTQGDTQYF. CDR3 nucleotides: TGTGCCACCAGCACACAGGGGGATACGCAGTATTTT. The variable domain in full, completed from reference TRBV15 and TRBJ2-3, reads DAMVIQNPRYQVTQFGKPVTLSCSQTLNHNVMYWYQQKSSQAPKLLFHYYDKDFNNEADTPDNFQSRRPNTSFCFLDIRSPGLGDTAMYLCATSTQGDTQYFGPGTRLTVL.

This chain links TRBV6-2 or TRBV6-3 with TRBJ2-3; D is undetermined. The CDR3 runs to 11 residues. V gave up 4 bases and J gave up 7 bases, with 6 bases separating them. From germline, CDR1 is MNHEY and CDR2 SVGEGT. CDR3 amino acids: CASSSTYTQYF. CDR3 nucleotides: TGTGCCAGCAGTTCGACTTATACGCAGTATTTT.

This clonotype occurred a few times. V and J are TRBV6-1 and TRBJ2-7, with 9 bases aligning to TRBD1. This CDR3 spans 13 amino acids. CDR1 and CDR2 from the germline V gene are MNHNS and SASEGT. The CDR3 reads CAISGDRAREQYV. Here the CDR3 DNA reads TGTGCCATCAGTGGGGACAGGGCTCGCGAGCAGTACGTC.

The chain joins TRBV7-9 to TRBJ1-6, with 7 bases that match TRBD1. In germline, CDR1 is SEHNR, CDR2 FQNEAQ (reference sequence). The CDR3 loop spans 12 amino acids. Trimming took 10 bases from V and 8 from J; bases not matched to a gene: 5. CDR3: CAINRGDSPLHF. Here the CDR3 DNA reads TGTGCCATAAACAGGGGCGATTCACCCCTCCACTTT. The full variable domain, rest sourced from reference TRBV7-9 and TRBJ1-6, is DTGVSQNPRHKITKRGQNVTFRCDPISEHNRLYWYRQTLGQGPEFLTYFQNEAQLEKSRLLSDRFSAERPKGSFSTLEIQRTEQGDSAMYLCAINRGDSPLHFGNGTRLTVT.

This clonotype was recorded a few times. The V call is TRBV6-2 or TRBV6-3, the J call TRBJ2-7, with a tentative D call TRBD2 (6 bases). Germline CDR1 and CDR2: MNHEY and SVGEGT. The CDR3 spans 15 residues. V lost 4 bases and J 3 bases, leaving 16 bases between the germline ends. The CDR3 DNA reads as TGTGCCAGCAGTTCCCCAGGGCGGGGCTACTACGAGCAGTACTTC. It codes for CASSSPGRGYYEQYF.

In this sample, this clonotype turned up many times. The gene calls are TRBV5-1 and TRBJ1-1, with 7 positions matching TRBD1. The CDR3 extends over 15 amino acids. Unmatched junction bases numbered 10, after V lost 4 bases and J lost 4 bases. CDR1 is SGHRS, CDR2 YFSETQ, per germline. The CDR3 DNA sequence: TGCGCCAGCAGCGGGGGACAGCGGGGCGGCACTGAAGCTTTCTTT. Translated, it gives CASSGGQRGGTEAFF.

This chain links TRBV5-1 with TRBJ2-7, with a weak D call TRBD1 (5 bases). This CDR3 spans 13 amino acids. CDR1 SGHRS and CDR2 YFSETQ come from the germline V gene. Trimming shortened V by 6 bases and J by 5 bases, and 15 bases separated the two germline ends. DNA of the CDR3: TGCGCCAGCATGAACCAGGGAACTGACGAGCAGTACTTC. It is translated as CASMNQGTDEQYF.

The rearrangement links TRBV3-1 to TRBJ2-1, with 7 bases matching TRBD2. This CDR3 region has 15 residues. CDR1 LGHDT and CDR2 YNNKEL come from the germline V gene (reference sequence). Germline trimming cut 0 bases from V and 7 bases from J; bases unmatched to any gene: 6. CDR3 in amino acids: CASSQDGGSRNEQFF. As DNA, the CDR3 is TGTGCCAGCAGCCAAGATGGCGGGAGTAGGAATGAGCAGTTCTTC.

The sample holds many counts of this clonotype. This chain links TRBV20-1 with TRBJ2-7, with D maybe TRBD2 (6 bases). Trimming pared 0 bases from V and 3 bases from J, leaving 15 bases between. Germline-derived CDR1 and CDR2 are DFQATT and SNEGSKA (reference sequence). The CDR3 contains 15 residues. CDR3 residues: CSARDPLGGVYEQYF. The CDR3 DNA reads TGCAGTGCTAGAGATCCCCTGGGCGGGGTCTACGAGCAGTACTTC.

This clonotype appeared a few times. The V and J genes are TRBV12-3 or TRBV12-4 and TRBJ1-2; unclear D gene. CDR3 length equals 12 residues. V dropped 2 bases and J dropped 8 bases, with 9 bases sitting between them. The CDR3 loop reads CASSLPGEGYTF. CDR3 DNA: TGTGCCAGCAGTTTACCTGGGGAAGGCTACACCTTC.

The chain recombines TRBV29-1 with TRBJ2-1, with D possibly being TRBD2 (7 bases). The CDR3 runs to 13 residues. The germline V gene encodes CDR1 SQVTM and CDR2 ANQGSEA. Between the trimmed V and J ends, which lost 7 bases and 4 bases, there was a span of 14 bases. DNA of the CDR3: TGCAGCGCAAGAGGGGGGGCTTACAATGAGCAGTTCTTC. This gives the protein CSARGGAYNEQFF.

This clonotype turned up a few times. The gene calls are TRBV3-1 and TRBJ2-1; 8 bases fit TRBD2. Germline values: CDR1 LGHDT, CDR2 YNNKEL (reference sequence). This CDR3 contains 15 residues. V shed 6 bases, J shed 7 bases, and the junction held 11 bases outside the gene matches. CDR3 residues: CASRLSGGRQNEQFF. As DNA, the CDR3 is TGTGCCAGCAGGCTCAGCGGGGGTAGGCAGAATGAGCAGTTCTTC.

This clonotype was observed many times. This sequence joins TRBV7-8 and TRBJ2-7, with D unresolved. Germline V gene sequence: CDR1 SGHVS, CDR2 FQNEAQ. The CDR3 spans 14 residues. Trimming cost V 5 bases and J 2 bases, with 13 bases left between them. CDR3 protein: CASSHIPKTYEQYF. CDR3 nucleotide sequence: TGTGCCAGCAGCCACATCCCTAAAACCTACGAGCAGTACTTC.

The chain is built from TRBV7-2 and TRBJ2-2; maybe TRBD2 (6 bases). In germline, CDR1 is SGHTA, CDR2 FQGNSA. V was trimmed by 1 base and J by 0 bases, leaving 9 bases between them. The CDR3 has 16 amino acids. This CDR3 reads CASSLVPGANTGELFF. DNA for the CDR3: TGTGCCAGCAGCTTAGTACCGGGAGCGAACACCGGGGAGCTGTTTTTT.

The chain has TRBV5-1 and TRBJ2-6, with D possibly being TRBD1 (6 bases). The V and J ends lost 5 bases and 4 bases respectively, with 13 bases between them. The CDR3 loop spans 15 amino acids. Germline-derived CDR1 and CDR2 are SGHRS and YFSETQ. This CDR3 reads CASSSTGTGANVLTF. As DNA, the CDR3 is TGCGCCAGCAGTTCGACAGGTACCGGGGCCAACGTCCTGACTTTC.

This clonotype has only a few counts. The chain couples TRBV12-3 or TRBV12-4 to TRBJ1-2, with TRBD1 as a possible D gene (5 bases). The V end lost 7 bases, the J end lost 8 bases, and 17 bases lay between the germline ends. This CDR3 contains 13 residues. CDR3 sequence: CASTQTQGIGYTF. CDR3 in DNA: TGTGCCAGCACCCAAACTCAGGGTATCGGCTACACCTTC.

This clonotype was observed a few times. This chain joins TRBV29-1 and TRBJ1-2; D uncertain. There are 13 residues in the CDR3. Trimming cost V 4 bases and J 0 bases, with 9 bases left between them. Germline loops: CDR1 SQVTM, CDR2 ANQGSEA. CDR3 bases: TGCAGCGTTGGACCAGAAACTAACTATGGCTACACCTTC. This gives the protein CSVGPETNYGYTF.

The table lists this clonotype with a few counts. The chain is built from TRBV27 and TRBJ2-7; D is undetermined. Trimming cost V 2 bases and J 3 bases, with 14 bases left between them. There are 15 residues in the CDR3. Per germline, CDR1 MNHEY and CDR2 SMNVEV (reference sequence). This chain's CDR3 is CASSLSLEDFYEQYF. CDR3 sequence (DNA): TGTGCCAGCAGTTTAAGCCTGGAAGATTTCTACGAGCAGTACTTC.